This T cell receptor beta chain was recorded in a study of T cell changes during pregnancy in multiple sclerosis. The table lists this clone with a count of one. Only in-frame clones appear in the TCRdb table, and some are missing; sequencing was by immunoSEQ multiplex PCR. This sample has approximately 50,000 clones, with about 90% found just once. CDR3 length: 14 residues. Between the trimmed V and J ends, which lost 3 bases and 0 bases, there was a span of 5 bases. Looked up from germline, CDR1 is SGHVS and CDR2 is FQNEAQ. The chain is built from TRBV7-8 and TRBJ2-2; D remains unclear. This sequence was found in a female donor with multiple sclerosis, enrolled in a pregnancy study. This material consisted of CD4+ T cells from peripheral blood mononuclear cells, taken after pregnancy. The CDR3 sequence: CASSFSANTGELFF. The CDR3 DNA follows: TGTGCCAGCAGCTTTTCTGCGAACACCGGGGAGCTGTTTTTT. The variable domain in full, completed from reference TRBV7-8 and TRBJ2-2, reads GAGVSQSPRYKVAKRGQDVALRCDPISGHVSLFWYQQALGQGPEFLTYFQNEAQLDKSGLPSDRFFAERPEGSVSTLKIQRTQQEDSAVYLCASSFSANTGELFFGEGSRLTVL.